This TCR beta chain was captured by sequencing in a study of blood T cells in healthy people across ages. For the second PCR, which ran for roughly 6 to 11 cycles, a sample-barcoded 5' primer and a J-beta primer mix were used. TCRdb reprocessed the 5' RACE reads via MiXCR and lists one record per CDR3 protein. The sample carries 1.5 million or so distinct CDR3 sequences, about 42% recorded once. Unmatched junction bases numbered 3, after V lost 5 bases and J lost 1 base. The CDR3 has 14 residues. The germline gives CDR1 SQVTM, CDR2 ANQGSEA. Study outcomes and limitations: Donor CMV infection status was unknown, possibly confounding age-related changes in expanded clonotypes.

To note about this clonotype: Its cognate antigen is unknown.

Material for sequencing was blood. The rearrangement joins TRBV29-1 to TRBJ2-7; 12 nucleotides line up with TRBD2. This clonotype was obtained from a woman under 30 in good health. The CDR3: CSVRTSGTSYEQYF. Here the CDR3 DNA reads TGCAGCGTTCGGACTAGCGGGACATCCTACGAGCAGTACTTC.